Each of the 2 T cell receptor beta chains below was sequenced from the same sample in a study of cytomegalovirus exposure and HLA in healthy donors. The PCR ran on 60 Vbeta and 13 Jbeta primers. Sequenced by immunoSEQ multiplex PCR; TCRdb stores in-frame clones only, minus some. Among some 150,000 clones, approximately 80% were seen once, and the ten largest hold roughly 1.8%. Sequenced material: PBMCs. All receptors come from a female donor in good health and CMV-seropositive.

The table lists this clone with a count of one. This rearrangement joins TRBV27 to TRBJ2-5; TRBD1 matches at 12 bases. The CDR3 has 17 residues. V was clipped by 5 bases and J by 2 bases; unmatched bases: 9. CDR1 and CDR2 from the germline V gene are MNHEY and SMNVEV (reference sequence). CDR3 DNA: TGTGCCAGCAGTATTCCCCGGGACAGGGGGCTACAAGAGACCCAGTACTTC. Translation: CASSIPRDRGLQETQYF.

This clone was observed a few times. V usage is TRBV2 and J usage is TRBJ1-6; perhaps TRBD1 as D (6 bases). Germline loops: CDR1 SNHLY, CDR2 FYNNEI. Trimming pared 2 bases from V and 7 bases from J, leaving 12 bases between. The CDR3 has 15 amino acids. CDR3 loop: CASSELGQGNSPLHF. The CDR3 DNA reads TGTGCCAGCAGTGAATTGGGCCAGGGGAATTCACCCCTCCACTTT.